Included here is one TCR beta chain sequence, with context. What it recognizes is unknown. This may stem from a read error, because a much larger clone lies one nucleotide away. The sample is drawn from a study of tumor-infiltrating lymphocytes in primary liver carcinoma. Study information: Each sample had roughly 3.5 to 7.13 million productive TCRbeta reads regardless of tissue type. General study points: Tumor specimens were characterized by a significantly higher top-250-clone fraction than blood (p = 0.039).

V was pared by 1 base and J by 8 bases, with 14 bases of the junction left unmatched. This CDR3 region has 18 residues. Germline V gene lookup returns CDR1 SGHNT and CDR2 YENEEA. cDNA specific to TCR beta was made from 450 to 500 ng of total RNA, with a constant-region primer employed for priming. A slightly modified ARM-PCR protocol with three nested multiplex PCR rounds produced these TCR beta libraries. With TRBV1-TRBV30 forward primers and a C-beta reverse primer, the first two PCR rounds were run for about 10 cycles each. TCRdb reprocessed the multiplex PCR reads with MiXCR, giving one entry per CDR3 protein. Of around 170,000 distinct CDR3 sequences detected, over 50% appear once; the ten largest clones hold 72%. It was unsorted whole blood that yielded blood RNA, and germline DNA was also extracted.

The sequence derives from a man aged 40-55 years with primary liver carcinoma and hepatitis B virus infection. Sequencing was done on a sample of peripheral blood. The rearrangement links TRBV11-3 to TRBJ2-1, with 10 positions matching TRBD2. The CDR3 sequence is CASSLGFGSSGRSHEQFF. CDR3 nucleotides: TGTGCCAGCAGCTTAGGGTTCGGGTCTAGCGGGAGATCCCATGAGCAGTTCTTC.